The sequence of this TCR beta chain was determined in a study of molecular identifiers for immune sequencing clone quantification. Study results and limitations: Clonotypes surpassing 20 RNA copies contained over 97% of effector molecules, versus under 1% in naive cells.

This clonotype was seen only a few times. Its antigen is undetermined. One entry per CDR3 protein results from TCRdb running MiXCR on the PCR reads. The sample contains about 630,000 distinct CDR3 sequences, about 25% of which appear only once. The sequence came from a human donor in good health. Some libraries in this study had Jurkat cell RNA spiked in. Sequencing was done on a sample of naive CD8+ T cells from blood, with Jurkat cell RNA spiked in. Subset defined: FACS-sorted CD8+CD4-CCR7+CD45RA+ naive T cells.

DNA for the CDR3: TGTGCCAGCAGAAACGGGGATTCACCCCTCCACTTT. It yields the protein CASRNGDSPLHF. The genes are TRBV6-2 or TRBV6-3 and TRBJ1-6; D gene ambiguous. The germline CDR1 and CDR2 sequences are MNHEY and SVGEGT. V lost 6 bases, J lost 8 bases, and 8 bases lay in between. CDR3 size: 12 residues.